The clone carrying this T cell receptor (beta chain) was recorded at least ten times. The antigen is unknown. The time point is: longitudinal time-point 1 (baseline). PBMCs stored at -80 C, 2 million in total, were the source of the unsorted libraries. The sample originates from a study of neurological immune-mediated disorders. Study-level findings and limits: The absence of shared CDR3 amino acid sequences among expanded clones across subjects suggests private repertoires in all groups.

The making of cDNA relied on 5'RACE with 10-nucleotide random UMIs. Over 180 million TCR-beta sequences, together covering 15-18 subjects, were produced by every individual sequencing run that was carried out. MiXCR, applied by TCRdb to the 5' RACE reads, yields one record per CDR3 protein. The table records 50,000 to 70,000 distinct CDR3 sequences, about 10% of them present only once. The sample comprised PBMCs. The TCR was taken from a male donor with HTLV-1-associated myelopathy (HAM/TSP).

The CDR3 DNA reads TGTGCCAGCAGCCTAATCAATTCACCCCTCCACTTT. Encoded protein: CASSLINSPLHF. The chain is built from TRBV28 and TRBJ1-6; no clear D. Looked up from germline, CDR1 is MDHEN and CDR2 is SYDVKM. This CDR3 contains 12 residues. With 6 bases removed from V and 7 bases from J, the gap between germline ends came to 7 bases.